The 11 T cell receptor beta chains below were found in one sample sequenced in a study of neoadjuvant anti-PD-1 for oral cavity cancer (dated by TCRdb to the early 2020s). Libraries were prepared through the immunoSEQ multiplex PCR assay. TCRdb re-hosts the immuneACCESS table, in-frame sequences only. Its copies lack some clones; in the studies checked, an unresolved V gene accounts for under half of them, and the cause for the rest is not known. In this sample the table shows more than 10,000 clones, 50% to 75% of which occur a single time. The biggest ten clones account for 2.4% of the sample. The label giving this sample's time point can be read as: before neoadjuvant nivolumab. This material consisted of PBMCs, taken before nivolumab (anti-PD-1) treatment. All receptors come from a person aged 35 to 85 with oral cavity squamous cell carcinoma.

The chain recombines TRBV19 with TRBJ2-6; 7 bases fit TRBD1. Germline assignment: CDR1 LNHDA and CDR2 SQIVND (reference sequence). This CDR3 has 16 amino acids. The ends lost 6 bases at V and 1 base at J; junction bases unmatched: 6. CDR3 residues: CASRTGSKSGANVLTF. CDR3 coding DNA: TGTGCCAGTAGGACAGGGAGTAAGTCTGGGGCCAACGTCCTGACTTTC.

This chain's CDR3 is CASSSWGQGGETQYF. The CDR3 coding sequence is TGTGCCAGCAGTTCATGGGGACAGGGAGGAGAGACCCAGTACTTC. This chain joins TRBV28 and TRBJ2-5; 9 bases are a match to TRBD1. V lost 4 bases, J lost 4 bases, and 7 bases stayed unmatched. The CDR3 is 15 amino acids. Germline-derived CDR1 and CDR2 are MDHEN and SYDVKM.

This sequence joins TRBV7-9 and TRBJ2-1; D is ambiguous. V lost 8 bases and J lost 0, with 11 bases in between. Germline V gene sequence: CDR1 SEHNR, CDR2 FQNEAQ (reference sequence). CDR3 size: 14 residues. CDR3 residues: CASSFTSSYNEQFF. DNA of the CDR3: TGTGCCAGCTCCTTTACTTCCTCCTACAATGAGCAGTTCTTC.

This chain joins TRBV6-5 and TRBJ1-4; TRBD1 matches at 9 bases. Germline CDR1 reads MNHEY; CDR2 reads SVGAGI. The CDR3 is 15 amino acids. Trimming at V came to 0 bases and at J to 7 bases, leaving 3 bases not matched to a gene. The CDR3 DNA is TGTGCCAGCAGTTACTCGGGACAGGGAAGTGAAAAACTGTTTTTT. Translated: CASSYSGQGSEKLFF.

The chain carries TRBV5-4 and TRBJ2-1; the D gene is possibly TRBD2 (5 bases). There are 14 residues in the CDR3. Germline V lookup: CDR1 SGHNT, CDR2 YYREEE (reference sequence). V was shortened by 0 bases and J by 7 bases, with 11 bases between the two germline ends. The CDR3 nucleotides read TGTGCCAGCAGCTTGGAACTAGTAGGGAATGAGCAGTTCTTC. Its translation is CASSLELVGNEQFF.

This clone has a handful of counts. The genes are TRBV6-1 and TRBJ1-2, with a weak D call TRBD1 (5 bases). This CDR3 has 12 amino acids. Germline-derived CDR1 and CDR2 are MNHNS and SASEGT. V was shortened by 5 bases and J by 8 bases, with 12 bases between the two germline ends. CDR3 loop: CASSKTGEGYTF. DNA of the CDR3: TGTGCCAGCAGTAAAACAGGAGAGGGCTACACCTTC.

The V call is TRBV11-2, the J call TRBJ1-5; D possibly corresponds to TRBD1 (6 bases). The V gene's germline CDR1 is SGHAT and CDR2 FQNNGV. The CDR3 runs 13 residues. Deletions cut 5 bases from V and 5 bases from J, with 10 bases between. CDR3 bases: TGTGCCAGCAGCCCGGACAGATATCAGCCCCAGCATTTT. As protein: CASSPDRYQPQHF.

This clone has only a few counts. This chain uses TRBV5-1 with TRBJ2-3; D tentatively fits TRBD1 or TRBD2 (5 bases each). CDR3 size: 16 residues. Between the trimmed V and J ends, which lost 4 bases and 6 bases, there was a span of 21 bases. Germline-derived CDR1 and CDR2 are SGHRS and YFSETQ. The CDR3 is CASSPDPVYGTDTQYF. CDR3 in DNA: TGCGCCAGCAGCCCGGACCCGGTCTACGGGACCGATACGCAGTATTTT.

This clone was seen a single time. The chain joins TRBV4-1 to TRBJ2-5, with a possible D match to TRBD2 (6 bases). The CDR3 loop spans 17 amino acids. The V gene lost 4 bases and the J gene lost 4 bases, with 22 bases spanning the gap. Germline V gene sequence: CDR1 MGHRA, CDR2 YSYEKL. Here the CDR3 reads CASSPNTGAHGGETQYF. For the CDR3, the DNA is TGCGCCAGCAGCCCCAACACAGGAGCCCACGGGGGAGAGACCCAGTACTTC.

This chain joins TRBV18 and TRBJ1-5; D is undetermined. V lost 3 bases to trimming and J lost 1 base, with 4 bases between them. In germline, CDR1 is KGHSH, CDR2 LQKENI. This CDR3 region has 13 residues. The CDR3 DNA follows: TGTGCCAGCTCACCGGGCAGCAATCAGCCCCAGCATTTT. This codes for CASSPGSNQPQHF.

The chain couples TRBV15 to TRBJ1-6, with 8 nucleotides matching TRBD1. V was pared by 3 bases and J by 13 bases, with 5 bases of the junction left unmatched. CDR3 length equals 13 residues. Germline CDR1 LNHNV, CDR2 YYDKDF (reference sequence). CDR3 region: CATSSSSGGPLHF. CDR3 DNA: TGTGCCACCAGCAGCTCCTCAGGGGGCCCCCTCCACTTT. The whole variable domain, remainder taken from reference TRBV15 and TRBJ1-6, is DAMVIQNPRYQVTQFGKPVTLSCSQTLNHNVMYWYQQKSSQAPKLLFHYYDKDFNNEADTPDNFQSRRPNTSFCFLDIRSPGLGDTAMYLCATSSSSGGPLHFGNGTRLTVT.